One sample yielded the 9 T cell receptor beta chains listed below, sequenced in a study of control samples from healthy donors and cancer patients. Profiling relied on immunoSEQ multiplex PCR, and the TCRdb table lists in-frame clones only, not all of them. The repertoire holds about 190,000 clones, with around 90% as singletons. Sample: blood. These receptors all stem from a man younger than 45 in good health.

This chain links TRBV6-5 with TRBJ1-1; TRBD1 is a possible D gene (5 bases). The length of the CDR3 is 16 residues. The V gene lost 4 bases and the J gene lost 0 bases, with 15 bases spanning the gap. The germline V gene encodes CDR1 MNHEY and CDR2 SVGAGI. CDR3 coding DNA: TGTGCCAGCAGTTCCCCTGGACACCATATGAACACTGAAGCTTTCTTT. Translated: CASSSPGHHMNTEAFF.

The genes are TRBV19 and TRBJ1-6; the D is unclear. Trimming removed 6 bases from V and 9 bases from J, with 18 bases in between. The CDR3 runs to 15 residues. Germline V gene data show CDR1 as LNHDA and CDR2 as SQIVND (reference sequence). CDR3 protein: CASRFPDRESSPLHF. The CDR3 DNA sequence: TGTGCCAGTAGATTTCCGGACCGAGAAAGTTCACCCCTCCACTTT.

This clone was recorded once. CDR3 sequence: CASSGGQPQHF. The CDR3 region has the DNA TGTGCCAGCAGTGGGGGACAGCCCCAGCATTTT. The J gene is TRBJ1-5, the V gene TRBV6-6; TRBD1 is a possible D gene (5 bases). The V gene lost 5 bases and the J gene lost 7 bases, with 6 bases spanning the gap. CDR3 length: 11 amino acids. Germline V gene sequence: CDR1 MNHNY, CDR2 SVGAGI (reference sequence).

This sequence joins TRBV27 and TRBJ1-2, with TRBD1 matching 8 bases. Germline CDR1 and CDR2: MNHEY and SMNVEV (reference sequence). The CDR3 runs 16 residues. The V and J ends lost 5 bases and 0 bases, in that order; junction bases with no gene match: 8. The CDR3 DNA reads TGTGCCAGCAGTAACTTCCCGACAGGGGCTAACTATGGCTACACCTTC. It yields the protein CASSNFPTGANYGYTF.

The J gene is TRBJ2-3, the V gene TRBV10-1, with 9 nucleotides matching TRBD2. This CDR3 comprises 16 residues. CDR1 and CDR2 (germline): WNHNN, SYGVQD (reference sequence). V shed 2 bases, J shed 4 bases, and the junction held 7 bases outside the gene matches. The CDR3 reads CASSEKASGVPDTQYF. As DNA, the CDR3 is TGCGCCAGCAGTGAGAAAGCTAGCGGGGTCCCAGATACGCAGTATTTT.

The rearrangement uses TRBV7-3 and TRBJ2-3, with 8 bases aligning to TRBD2. The germline V gene encodes CDR1 SGHTA and CDR2 FQGTGA. V lost 5 bases and J lost 4; bases outside the gene matches: 11. The CDR3 has 16 amino acids. In nucleotides, the CDR3 is TGTGCCAGCAGCCAAGGCCGGCGGGGGGCCCCAGATACGCAGTATTTT. This encodes CASSQGRRGAPDTQYF.

The J gene is TRBJ2-7, the V gene TRBV4-2; D call uncertain. The CDR3 has 13 amino acids. V lost 0 bases and J lost 3, with 6 bases in between. The germline CDR1 and CDR2 sequences are LGHNA and YNFKEQ. CDR3 coding DNA: TGTGCCAGCAGCCAAGATCGGAGCTACGAGCAGTACTTC. Encoded protein: CASSQDRSYEQYF.

The V and J genes are TRBV4-2 and TRBJ2-3; TRBD2 matches 7 bases. This CDR3 contains 17 residues. Germline values: CDR1 LGHNA, CDR2 YNFKEQ. V gave up 1 base and J gave up 2 bases; unmatched junction bases: 9. CDR3 DNA: TGTGCCAGCAGCCAAGTATGGGCTAGCGGTGACACAGATACGCAGTATTTT. Translating gives CASSQVWASGDTDTQYF.

This sequence joins TRBV18 and TRBJ1-1, with a weak D call TRBD1 (6 bases). With 2 bases removed from V and 4 bases from J, the gap between germline ends came to 14 bases. The CDR3 is made up of 15 amino acids. CDR1 and CDR2 from the germline V gene are KGHSH and LQKENI. The CDR3 sequence is CASSPIRGEFTEAFF. The CDR3 coding sequence is TGTGCCAGCTCACCAATAAGGGGGGAGTTCACTGAAGCTTTCTTT.